The 22 T cell receptor beta chains below were found in one sample sequenced in a study of read filtering for tumor transcriptome and immune sequencing. From roughly 400 ng of RNA, a library with molecular barcoded alpha/delta and beta/gamma adaptors was made. From the reads, TCRdb called clonotypes with MiXCR, one entry per CDR3 protein. The data show around 65,000 distinct CDR3 sequences, with nearly 20% seen just once and roughly an eighth held by the top ten. Input material: a population of CD138-negative cells sorted from bone marrow. All receptors derive from a donor at least 40 years old with multiple myeloma.

This clonotype has ten or more counts. The chain links TRBV5-1 to TRBJ2-1; D might be TRBD1 (5 bases). The V and J ends lost 0 bases and 3 bases respectively, with 7 bases between them. There are 14 residues in the CDR3. The germline V gene has CDR1 SGHRS and CDR2 YFSETQ. Written as DNA, the CDR3 is TGCGCCAGCAGCTTGGGAGACAGCTACAATGAGCAGTTCTTC. Amino acid sequence: CASSLGDSYNEQFF.

This clonotype has a count of ten or more. The V call is TRBV9, the J call TRBJ2-3; 7 bases map to TRBD1. This CDR3 spans 16 amino acids. With 4 bases clipped from V and 1 base from J, the junction kept 9 bases outside the gene matches. The germline V gene has CDR1 SGDLS and CDR2 YYNGEE. CDR3 nucleotide sequence: TGTGCCAGCAGCCTCAGACAGGGAGAGGGCACAGATACGCAGTATTTT. It specifies CASSLRQGEGTDTQYF.

Ten or more counts support this clonotype. The rearrangement links TRBV19 to TRBJ1-5; maybe TRBD1 (6 bases). The V gene lost 3 bases and the J gene lost 3 bases, with 15 bases spanning the gap. The CDR3 totals 16 residues. Per the germline V gene, CDR1 is LNHDA and CDR2 is SQIVND (reference sequence). CDR3 bases: TGTGCCAGTAGTATGGGGCAGGGGCGATCCAATCAGCCCCAGCATTTT. Protein sequence: CASSMGQGRSNQPQHF. Combining the CDR3 with reference TRBV19 and TRBJ1-5 gives the whole variable domain DGGITQSPKYLFRKEGQNVTLSCEQNLNHDAMYWYRQDPGQGLRLIYYSQIVNDFQKGDIAEGYSVSREKKESFPLTVTSAQKNPTAFYLCASSMGQGRSNQPQHFGDGTRLSIL.

The J gene is TRBJ2-2, the V gene TRBV6-5; 10 bases align to TRBD2. Germline V gene sequence: CDR1 MNHEY, CDR2 SVGAGI. CDR3 size: 17 residues. The V gene end was trimmed by 0 bases and the J gene end by 5 bases; junction bases not matched to a gene: 6. CDR3 DNA sequence: TGTGCCAGCAGTTACTCGCTAGCGGGGGTTGGAACCGGGGAGCTGTTTTTT. Residues: CASSYSLAGVGTGELFF.

The chain employs TRBV6-6 and TRBJ1-1; D may be TRBD1 (6 bases). Trimming shortened V by 10 bases and J by 4 bases, and 13 bases separated the two germline ends. This CDR3 is 12 amino acids long. The V gene's germline CDR1 is MNHNY and CDR2 SVGAGI (reference sequence). The CDR3 bases are TGTGCCATCGAACAGGGAACCACTGAAGCTTTCTTT. Translated: CAIEQGTTEAFF.

Many counts were recorded for this clonotype. The V and J genes are TRBV20-1 and TRBJ2-7; TRBD1 agrees at 8 bases. CDR1 DFQATT and CDR2 SNEGSKA come from the germline V gene (reference sequence). V was clipped by 6 bases and J by 0 bases; unmatched bases: 10. The CDR3 covers 15 residues. The CDR3 here is CSAQNRDRSSYEQYF. DNA of the CDR3: TGCAGTGCCCAGAACCGGGACAGGAGCTCCTACGAGCAGTACTTC.

This clonotype has more than one count but fewer than ten. A read error may be the cause here, since a much bigger clone is one base away. The gene calls are TRBV20-1 and TRBJ2-5, with 7 bases fitting TRBD2. The germline gives CDR1 DFQATT, CDR2 SNEGSKA (reference sequence). V lost 7 bases, J lost 2 bases, and 10 bases stayed unmatched. The CDR3 covers 14 residues. CDR3 loop: CSGVSGPLQETQYF. DNA of the CDR3: TGCAGTGGGGTTAGCGGGCCACTACAAGAGACCCAGTACTTC.

Ten or more counts support this clonotype. The chain joins TRBV20-1 to TRBJ1-1; D is perhaps TRBD1 (6 bases). The CDR3 is 14 amino acids. V was pared by 6 bases and J by 2 bases, with 16 bases between. Per germline, CDR1 DFQATT and CDR2 SNEGSKA (reference sequence). The CDR3 region is CSARPRDINTEAFF. As DNA, the CDR3 is TGCAGTGCCCGTCCGAGGGACATAAACACTGAAGCTTTCTTT.

The chain carries TRBV20-1 and TRBJ2-2, with D perhaps matching TRBD1 (6 bases). The length of the CDR3 is 14 residues. From germline, CDR1 is DFQATT and CDR2 SNEGSKA (reference sequence). V was clipped by 8 bases and J by 5 bases, with 18 bases between them. The CDR3 reads CSPIWYRETGELFF. For the CDR3, the DNA is TGCAGTCCTATTTGGTACAGGGAAACCGGGGAGCTGTTTTTT.

This clonotype was counted between two and nine times. With a much larger clone just one base away, this may be a read error. The V gene is TRBV7-8, the J gene TRBJ2-2, with a weak D call TRBD1 (6 bases). This CDR3 spans 15 amino acids. In germline, CDR1 is SGHVS, CDR2 FQNEAQ. The CDR3 loop reads CACSLGNDRTGELFF. In DNA, the CDR3 is TGTGCCTGCAGCTTAGGCAACGACAGGACCGGGGAGCTGTTTTTT.

This clonotype was seen ten or more times. The J gene is TRBJ2-5, the V gene TRBV5-1; 7 nucleotides match TRBD2. This CDR3 comprises 13 residues. J was trimmed by 7 bases and V by 3 bases; bases with no gene match: 6. Germline V gives CDR1 SGHRS, CDR2 YFSETQ. The CDR3 DNA reads as TGCGCCAGCAGCTCTAGCGGAATCGGGACCCAGTACTTC. Its protein is CASSSSGIGTQYF.

Many counts were recorded for this clonotype. The J gene is TRBJ2-1, the V gene TRBV12-3 or TRBV12-4; the D call may be TRBD1 or TRBD2 (6 bases each). Trimming removed 0 bases at V and 5 bases at J, with 11 bases between. The CDR3 runs to 15 residues. Here the CDR3 DNA reads TGTGCCAGCAGTTTAGCGGGGGGACAAAACAATGAGCAGTTCTTC. It translates to CASSLAGGQNNEQFF.

As to this clonotype: A much larger clonotype is one base distant, so this may be a read error. CDR3 sequence: CASKLYTDSYERYF. CDR3 in DNA: TGTGCCAGCAAACTTTATACCGACTCCTACGAGCGGTACTTC. This chain joins TRBV7-3 and TRBJ2-7; no definite D call. CDR1 and CDR2 (germline): SGHTA, FQGTGA. CDR3 length: 14 amino acids.

Only a few counts were recorded for this clonotype. The chain recombines TRBV5-1 with TRBJ2-2, with 7 bases matching TRBD1. Germline V lookup: CDR1 SGHRS, CDR2 YFSETQ. V gave up 4 bases and J gave up 2 bases; unmatched junction bases: 8. CDR3 length: 16 amino acids. The CDR3 DNA is TGCGCCAGCAGCCCGACCGGGACAGCCAACACCGGGGAGCTGTTTTTT. As protein: CASSPTGTANTGELFF. The whole variable domain, remainder taken from reference TRBV5-1 and TRBJ2-2, is KAGVTQTPRYLIKTRGQQVTLSCSPISGHRSVSWYQQTPGQGLQFLFEYFSETQRNKGNFPGRFSGRQFSNSRSEMNVSTLELGDSALYLCASSPTGTANTGELFFGEGSRLTVL.

This clonotype was observed many times. The V gene is TRBV6-2 or TRBV6-3, the J gene TRBJ2-1; the match to TRBD2 covers 11 bases. Losses at the gene ends were 7 bases for V and 9 bases for J; bases not matched to a gene: 11. Germline lookup yields CDR1 MNHEY and CDR2 SVGEGT. The CDR3 runs to 15 residues. The CDR3 nucleotides read TGTGCCAGCAACCTTAGCGGGGGGGGACGGAGTGAGCAGTTCTTC. As protein: CASNLSGGGRSEQFF.

This clonotype occurred many times. The genes are TRBV7-2 and TRBJ1-1, with 8 bases that match TRBD1. V dropped 3 bases and J dropped 4; count of bases not matched to a gene: 1. The CDR3 is 13 residues long. Germline V gene data show CDR1 as SGHTA and CDR2 as FQGNSA. The CDR3 DNA is TGTGCCAGCAGCTTGACAGGGGTCACTGAAGCTTTCTTT. This gives the protein CASSLTGVTEAFF.

This clonotype was picked up many times. The J gene is TRBJ2-5, the V gene TRBV19; D gene uncertain. Trimming stripped 7 bases from V and 4 bases from J, with 7 bases between. This CDR3 spans 11 amino acids. Germline CDR1 is LNHDA and CDR2 is SQIVND (reference sequence). The CDR3 is CASKSGETQYF. For the CDR3, the DNA is TGTGCCAGTAAATCAGGAGAGACCCAGTACTTC.

This clonotype was recorded a few times. The chain links TRBV19 to TRBJ2-1, with 7 nucleotides matching TRBD1. CDR3 length: 14 residues. V lost 5 bases and J lost 5; bases outside the gene matches: 6. The germline V gene has CDR1 LNHDA and CDR2 SQIVND (reference sequence). The CDR3 protein is CASSFGQAHNEQFF. In nucleotides, the CDR3 is TGTGCCAGTAGTTTCGGACAGGCGCACAATGAGCAGTTCTTC. The full variable domain, in which reference TRBV19 and TRBJ2-1 provide the parts outside the CDR3, is DGGITQSPKYLFRKEGQNVTLSCEQNLNHDAMYWYRQDPGQGLRLIYYSQIVNDFQKGDIAEGYSVSREKKESFPLTVTSAQKNPTAFYLCASSFGQAHNEQFFGPGTRLTVL.

In its sample, this clonotype was seen many times. The chain carries TRBV27 and TRBJ1-1; D remains unclear. Germline CDR1 and CDR2: MNHEY and SMNVEV (reference sequence). With 6 bases removed from V and 4 bases from J, the gap between germline ends came to 12 bases. The CDR3 extends over 13 amino acids. The CDR3 sequence is CASRDHWGTEAFF. The CDR3, as DNA: TGTGCCAGCAGGGACCACTGGGGCACTGAAGCTTTCTTT.

This clonotype has a handful of counts. V usage is TRBV5-1 and J usage is TRBJ1-1; no clear D gene. CDR1 and CDR2 from the germline V gene are SGHRS and YFSETQ. This CDR3 spans 14 amino acids. Trimming shortened V by 0 bases and J by 1 base, and 7 bases separated the two germline ends. The CDR3 protein is CASSLDARNTEAFF. The DNA of the CDR3 is TGCGCCAGCAGCTTGGATGCACGGAACACTGAAGCTTTCTTT. Variable domain in full (rest from reference TRBV5-1 and TRBJ1-1): KAGVTQTPRYLIKTRGQQVTLSCSPISGHRSVSWYQQTPGQGLQFLFEYFSETQRNKGNFPGRFSGRQFSNSRSEMNVSTLELGDSALYLCASSLDARNTEAFFGQGTRLTVV.

V is TRBV7-9 and J is TRBJ1-4; a possible D gene is TRBD1 (5 bases). With 5 bases removed from V and 5 bases from J, the gap between germline ends came to 15 bases. CDR3 length equals 15 residues. Germline-derived CDR1 and CDR2 are SEHNR and FQNEAQ (reference sequence). CDR3 sequence: CASSRGGVGNEKLFF. The CDR3 DNA reads TGTGCCAGCAGCCGCGGGGGGGTCGGGAATGAAAAACTGTTTTTT.

Details on this clonotype: This sequence is one base from a far larger clone and is likely a read error. The CDR3 does not end in the conserved phenylalanine or tryptophan, so this is likely a read error. The chain couples TRBV11-3 to TRBJ2-7; tentatively, D is TRBD1 or TRBD2 (5 bases each). Trimming shortened V by 5 bases and J by 7 bases, and 21 bases separated the two germline ends. Germline V lookup: CDR1 SGHNT, CDR2 YENEEA. This CDR3 contains 15 residues. As DNA, the CDR3 is TGTGCCAGCAGCCCACTCGATCTGGGGGTCTCTGAGCAGTACCTC. It is translated as CASSPLDLGVSEQYL.